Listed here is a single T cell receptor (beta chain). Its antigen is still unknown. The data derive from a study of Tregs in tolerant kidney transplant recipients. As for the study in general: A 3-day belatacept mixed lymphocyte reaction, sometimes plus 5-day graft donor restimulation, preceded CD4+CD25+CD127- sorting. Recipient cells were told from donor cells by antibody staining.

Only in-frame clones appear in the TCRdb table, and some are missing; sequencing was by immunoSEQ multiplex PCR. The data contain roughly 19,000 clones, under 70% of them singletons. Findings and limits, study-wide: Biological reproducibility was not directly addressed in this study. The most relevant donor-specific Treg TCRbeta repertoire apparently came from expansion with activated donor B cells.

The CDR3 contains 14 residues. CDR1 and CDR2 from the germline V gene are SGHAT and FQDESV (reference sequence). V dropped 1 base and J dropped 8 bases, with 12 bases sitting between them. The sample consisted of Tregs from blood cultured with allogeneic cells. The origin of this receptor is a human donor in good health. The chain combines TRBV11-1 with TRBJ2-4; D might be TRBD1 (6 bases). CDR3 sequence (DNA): TGTGCCAGCAGCTTAGAACAGGGTAGAGACATTCAGTACTTC. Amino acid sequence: CASSLEQGRDIQYF.